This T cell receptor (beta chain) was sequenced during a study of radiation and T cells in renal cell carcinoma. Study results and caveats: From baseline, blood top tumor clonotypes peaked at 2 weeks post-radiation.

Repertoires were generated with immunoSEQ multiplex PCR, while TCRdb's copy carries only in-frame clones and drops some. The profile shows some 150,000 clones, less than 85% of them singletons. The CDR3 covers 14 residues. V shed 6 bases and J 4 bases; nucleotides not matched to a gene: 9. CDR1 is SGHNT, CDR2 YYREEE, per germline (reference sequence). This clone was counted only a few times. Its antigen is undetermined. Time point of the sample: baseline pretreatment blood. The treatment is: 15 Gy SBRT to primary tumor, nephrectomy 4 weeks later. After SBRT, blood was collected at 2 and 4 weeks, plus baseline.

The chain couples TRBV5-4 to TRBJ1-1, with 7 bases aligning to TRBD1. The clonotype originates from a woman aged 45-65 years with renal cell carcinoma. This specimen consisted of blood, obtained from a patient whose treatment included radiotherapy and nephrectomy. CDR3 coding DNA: TGTGCCAGCACCATCGACAGGGACGGCACTGAAGCTTTCTTT. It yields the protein CASTIDRDGTEAFF.